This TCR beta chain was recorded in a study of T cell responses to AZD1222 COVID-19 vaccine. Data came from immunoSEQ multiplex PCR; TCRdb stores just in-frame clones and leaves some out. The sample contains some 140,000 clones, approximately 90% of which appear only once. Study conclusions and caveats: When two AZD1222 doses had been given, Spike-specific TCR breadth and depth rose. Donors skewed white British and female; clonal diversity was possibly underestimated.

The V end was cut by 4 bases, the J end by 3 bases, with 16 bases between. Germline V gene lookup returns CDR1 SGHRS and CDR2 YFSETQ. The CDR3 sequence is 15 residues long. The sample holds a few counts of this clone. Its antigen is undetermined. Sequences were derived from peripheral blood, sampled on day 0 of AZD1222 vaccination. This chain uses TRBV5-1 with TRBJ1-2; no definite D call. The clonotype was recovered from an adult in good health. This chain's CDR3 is CASSHNSYEDYGYTF. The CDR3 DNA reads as TGCGCCAGCAGCCATAACTCTTACGAGGACTATGGCTACACCTTC.